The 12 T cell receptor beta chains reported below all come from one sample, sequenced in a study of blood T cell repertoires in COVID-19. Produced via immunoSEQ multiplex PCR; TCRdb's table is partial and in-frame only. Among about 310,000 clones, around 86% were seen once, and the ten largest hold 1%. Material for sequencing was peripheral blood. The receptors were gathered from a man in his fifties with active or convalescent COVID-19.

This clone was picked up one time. The CDR3 DNA reads TGTGCCAGCTCCGGCGGGGCGGGTTACAATGAGCAGTTCTTC. Its protein product is CASSGGAGYNEQFF. The chain joins TRBV9 to TRBJ2-1, with a tentative D call TRBD2 (6 bases). Germline lookup yields CDR1 SGDLS and CDR2 YYNGEE. The CDR3 contains 14 residues. Trimming removed 7 bases from V and 4 bases from J, with 15 bases in between.

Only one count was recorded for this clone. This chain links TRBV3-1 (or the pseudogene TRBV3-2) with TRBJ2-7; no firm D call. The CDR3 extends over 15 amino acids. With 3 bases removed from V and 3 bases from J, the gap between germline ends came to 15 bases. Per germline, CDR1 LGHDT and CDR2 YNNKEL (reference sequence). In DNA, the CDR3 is TGTGCCAGCAGCCATTCCGGCAGGCCAAACTACGAGCAGTACTTC. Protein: CASSHSGRPNYEQYF.

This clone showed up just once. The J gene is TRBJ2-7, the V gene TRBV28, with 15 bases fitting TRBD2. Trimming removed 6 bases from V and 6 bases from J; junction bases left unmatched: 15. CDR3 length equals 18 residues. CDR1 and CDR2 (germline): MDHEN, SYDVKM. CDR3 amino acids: CASSERTSGRARYREQYF. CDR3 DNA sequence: TGTGCCAGCAGCGAAAGGACTAGCGGGAGGGCGAGGTATCGCGAGCAGTACTTC.

Here the CDR3 reads CASSNRDRAFGGAFF. The CDR3 bases are TGTGCCAGTAGTAACCGGGACAGGGCTTTCGGGGGAGCTTTCTTT. The chain links TRBV19 to TRBJ1-1; 9 bases are shared with TRBD1. This CDR3 contains 15 residues. Germline-derived CDR1 and CDR2 are LNHDA and SQIVND (reference sequence). V lost 4 bases, J lost 10 bases, and 13 bases stayed unmatched.

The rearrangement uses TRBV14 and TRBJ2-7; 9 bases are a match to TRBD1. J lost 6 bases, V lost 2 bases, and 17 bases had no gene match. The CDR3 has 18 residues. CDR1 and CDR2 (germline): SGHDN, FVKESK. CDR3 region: CASSQRDRALDGYPEQYF. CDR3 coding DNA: TGTGCCAGCAGCCAACGGGACAGGGCTCTCGACGGGTATCCCGAGCAGTACTTC.

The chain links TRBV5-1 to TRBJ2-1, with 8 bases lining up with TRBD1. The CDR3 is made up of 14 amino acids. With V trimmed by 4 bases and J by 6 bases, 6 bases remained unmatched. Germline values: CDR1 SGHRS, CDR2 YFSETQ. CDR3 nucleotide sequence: TGCGCCAGCAGCCCGGGACAGGCCGTCAATGAGCAGTTCTTC. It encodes CASSPGQAVNEQFF.

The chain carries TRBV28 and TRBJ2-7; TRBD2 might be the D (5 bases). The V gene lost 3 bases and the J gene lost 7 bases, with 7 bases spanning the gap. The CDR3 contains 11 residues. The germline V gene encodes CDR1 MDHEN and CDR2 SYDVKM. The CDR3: CASSFRTEQYF. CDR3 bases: TGTGCCAGCAGTTTTCGGACTGAGCAGTACTTC. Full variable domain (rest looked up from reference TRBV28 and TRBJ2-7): DVKVTQSSRYLVKRTGEKVFLECVQDMDHENMFWYRQDPGLGLRLIYFSYDVKMKEKGDIPEGYSVSREKKERFSLILESASTNQTSMYLCASSFRTEQYFGPGTRLTVT.

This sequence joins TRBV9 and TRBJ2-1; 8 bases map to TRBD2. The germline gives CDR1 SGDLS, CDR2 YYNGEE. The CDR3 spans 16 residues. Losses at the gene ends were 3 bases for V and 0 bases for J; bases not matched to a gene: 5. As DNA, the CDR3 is TGTGCCAGCAGCGGGGCCAGCGGGAGCTCCTACAATGAGCAGTTCTTC. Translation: CASSGASGSSYNEQFF.

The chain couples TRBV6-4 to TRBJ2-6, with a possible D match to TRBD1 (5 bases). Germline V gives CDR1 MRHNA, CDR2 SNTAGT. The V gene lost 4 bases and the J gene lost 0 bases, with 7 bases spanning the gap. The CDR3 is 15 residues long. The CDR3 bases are TGTGCCAGCAGTGGACAGAGCTCTGGGGCCAACGTCCTGACTTTC. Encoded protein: CASSGQSSGANVLTF.

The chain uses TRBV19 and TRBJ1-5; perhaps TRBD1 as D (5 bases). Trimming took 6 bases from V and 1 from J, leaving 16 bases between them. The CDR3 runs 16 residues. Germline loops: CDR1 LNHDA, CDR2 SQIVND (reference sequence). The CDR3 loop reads CASSLVGVNSNQPQHF. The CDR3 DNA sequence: TGTGCCAGTAGCCTAGTAGGGGTGAACAGCAATCAGCCCCAGCATTTT. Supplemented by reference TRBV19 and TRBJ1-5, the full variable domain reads DGGITQSPKYLFRKEGQNVTLSCEQNLNHDAMYWYRQDPGQGLRLIYYSQIVNDFQKGDIAEGYSVSREKKESFPLTVTSAQKNPTAFYLCASSLVGVNSNQPQHFGDGTRLSIL.

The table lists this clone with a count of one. The CDR3 nucleotides read TGTGCCAGTAGTATAACCCCCGGACAGGGTCGAGCCCCCACTGAAGCTTTCTTT. Encoded protein: CASSITPGQGRAPTEAFF. This chain connects TRBV19 to TRBJ1-1; 8 nucleotides line up with TRBD1. The CDR3 loop spans 18 amino acids. The V gene end was trimmed by 2 bases and the J gene end by 4 bases; junction bases not matched to a gene: 15. Germline CDR1 LNHDA, CDR2 SQIVND (reference sequence).

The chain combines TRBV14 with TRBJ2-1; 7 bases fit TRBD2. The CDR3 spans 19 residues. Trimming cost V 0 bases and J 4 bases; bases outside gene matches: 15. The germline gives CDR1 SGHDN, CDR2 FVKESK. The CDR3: CASSQDRTGRPHFYNEQFF. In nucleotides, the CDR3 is TGTGCCAGCAGCCAAGATAGGACCGGGAGGCCCCATTTTTACAATGAGCAGTTCTTC.